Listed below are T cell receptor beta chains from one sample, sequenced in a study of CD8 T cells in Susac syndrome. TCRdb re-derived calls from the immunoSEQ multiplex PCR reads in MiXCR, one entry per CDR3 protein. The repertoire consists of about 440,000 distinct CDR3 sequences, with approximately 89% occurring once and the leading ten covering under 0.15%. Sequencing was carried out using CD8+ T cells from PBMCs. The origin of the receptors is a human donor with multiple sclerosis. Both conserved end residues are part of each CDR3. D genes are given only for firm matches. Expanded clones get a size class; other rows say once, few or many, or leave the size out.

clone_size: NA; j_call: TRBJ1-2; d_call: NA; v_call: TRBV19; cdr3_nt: TGTGCCATCTCCGGAGGGGGTAACTATGGCTACACCTTC; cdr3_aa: CAISGGGNYGYTF
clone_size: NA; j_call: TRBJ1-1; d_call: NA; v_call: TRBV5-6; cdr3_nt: TGTGCCAGCAGCTTACCCAGACCCCTGAACACTGAAGCTTTCTTT; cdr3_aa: CASSLPRPLNTEAFF
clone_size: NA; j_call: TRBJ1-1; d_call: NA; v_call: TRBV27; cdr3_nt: TGTGCCAGCAGTGTTGACAATTACACTGAAGCTTTCTTT; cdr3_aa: CASSVDNYTEAFF
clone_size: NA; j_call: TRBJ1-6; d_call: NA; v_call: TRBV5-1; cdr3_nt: TGCGCCAGCAGAGAAGATCCATATAATTCACCCCTCCACTTT; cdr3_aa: CASREDPYNSPLHF
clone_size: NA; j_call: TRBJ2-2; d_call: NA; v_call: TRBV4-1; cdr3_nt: TGCGCCAGCAGCCAAGATTCTTTCGGGGGTTGGGGCACCGGGGAGCTGTTTTTT; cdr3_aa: CASSQDSFGGWGTGELFF
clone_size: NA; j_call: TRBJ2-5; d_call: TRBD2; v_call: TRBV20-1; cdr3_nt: TGCAGTGCTAGAGCTGGGGGTGCGGCCGGGACTAGGATCCAAGAGACCCAGTACTTC; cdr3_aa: CSARAGGAAGTRIQETQYF
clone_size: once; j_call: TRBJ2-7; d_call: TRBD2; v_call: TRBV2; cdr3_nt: TGTGCCAGCAGCCAAATCGTCGCAGGGAGGGAAGGGCAGTACTTC; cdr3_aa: CASSQIVAGREGQYF
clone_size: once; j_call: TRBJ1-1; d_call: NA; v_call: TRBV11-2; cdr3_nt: TGTGCCAGCAGCTTAGTGGGGGAAGGCACTGAAGCTTTCTTT; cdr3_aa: CASSLVGEGTEAFF
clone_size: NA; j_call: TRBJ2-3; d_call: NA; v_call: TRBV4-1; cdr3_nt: TGCGCCAGCAGTCAAGGACATCCCAGAACCACAGATACGCAGTATTTT; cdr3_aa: CASSQGHPRTTDTQYF
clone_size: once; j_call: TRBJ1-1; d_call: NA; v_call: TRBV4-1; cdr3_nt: TGCGCCAGCAGCCAATCTCTTTGGACTGAAGCTTTCTTT; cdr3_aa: CASSQSLWTEAFF
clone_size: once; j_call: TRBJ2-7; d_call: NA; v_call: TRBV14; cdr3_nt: TGTGCCAGCAGCCAAGGACACTACTTGGACGAGCAGTACTTC; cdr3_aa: CASSQGHYLDEQYF
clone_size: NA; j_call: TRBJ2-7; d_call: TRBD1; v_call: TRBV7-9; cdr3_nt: TGTGCCAGCAGTACTACTGGGACAGGGGGACACGAGCAGTACTTC; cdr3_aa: CASSTTGTGGHEQYF
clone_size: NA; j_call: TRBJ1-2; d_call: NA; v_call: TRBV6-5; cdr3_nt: TGTGCCAGCAGTTACTCTGGACCTGGCGGCTACACCTTC; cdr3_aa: CASSYSGPGGYTF
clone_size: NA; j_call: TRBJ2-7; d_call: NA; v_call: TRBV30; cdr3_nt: TGTGCCTGGAGTGCGAACCCTGGACCTCTATCCTACGAGCAGTACTTC; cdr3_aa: CAWSANPGPLSYEQYF
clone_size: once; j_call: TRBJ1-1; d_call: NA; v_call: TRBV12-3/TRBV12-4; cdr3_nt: TGTGCCACCGGAACCACAGCGATGAACACTGAAGCTTTCTTT; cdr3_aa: CATGTTAMNTEAFF
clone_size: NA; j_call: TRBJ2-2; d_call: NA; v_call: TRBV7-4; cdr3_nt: TGTGCCAGCAGTTCACCCGGAGTACGGGACATCACCGCCGGGGAGCTGTTTTTT; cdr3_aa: CASSSPGVRDITAGELFF
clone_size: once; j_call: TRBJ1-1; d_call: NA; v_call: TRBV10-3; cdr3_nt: TGTGCCATCAGCCCCGGGGGGGCGGAAACTGAAGCTTTCTTT; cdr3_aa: CAISPGGAETEAFF
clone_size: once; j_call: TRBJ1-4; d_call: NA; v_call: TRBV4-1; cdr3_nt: TGCGCCAGCAGCCAACGGGCGGACTTTAATGAAAAACTGTTTTTT; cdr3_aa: CASSQRADFNEKLFF
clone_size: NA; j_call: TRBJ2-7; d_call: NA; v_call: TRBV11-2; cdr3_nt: TGTGCCAGCAGCTTTTCTGGACAGCTCTACGAGCAGTACTTC; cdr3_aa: CASSFSGQLYEQYF
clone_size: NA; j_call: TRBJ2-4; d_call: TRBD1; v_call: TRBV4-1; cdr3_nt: TGCGCCAGCAGCCAAGATGACGACAGGGCCGGCAAAAACATTCAGTACTTC; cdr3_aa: CASSQDDDRAGKNIQYF
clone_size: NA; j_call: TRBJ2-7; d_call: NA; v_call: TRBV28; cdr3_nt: TGTGCCAGCTCCGGTGCCCCCGAGCAGTACTTC; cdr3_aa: CASSGAPEQYF
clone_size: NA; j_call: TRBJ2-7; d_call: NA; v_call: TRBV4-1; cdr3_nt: TGCGCCAGCAGCCAAGTGACCTCCATCACCTACGAGCAGTACTTC; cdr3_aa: CASSQVTSITYEQYF
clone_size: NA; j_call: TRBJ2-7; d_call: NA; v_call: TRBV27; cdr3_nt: TGTGCCAGCAGAGGAGAGGGGTGGAGGGACGACGAGCAGTACTTC; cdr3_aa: CASRGEGWRDDEQYF
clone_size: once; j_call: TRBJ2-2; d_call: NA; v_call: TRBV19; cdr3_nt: TGTGCCAGTAGTTTTTCTCAAGGGGGGGACACCGGGGAGCTGTTTTTT; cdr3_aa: CASSFSQGGDTGELFF
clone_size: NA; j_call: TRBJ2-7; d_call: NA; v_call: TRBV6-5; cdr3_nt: TGTGCCAGCAGTTACTCGATGGCAGACGCCTGGGGCGAGCAGTACTTC; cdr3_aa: CASSYSMADAWGEQYF
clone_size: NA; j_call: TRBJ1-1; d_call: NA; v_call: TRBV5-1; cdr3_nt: TGCGCCAGCAGCTTGTATTCTGAGAACACTGAAGCTTTCTTT; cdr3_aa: CASSLYSENTEAFF
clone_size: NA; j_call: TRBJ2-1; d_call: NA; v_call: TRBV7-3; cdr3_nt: TGTGCCAGCAGATCAGGGCCGGAGTACAATGAGCAGTTCTTC; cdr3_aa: CASRSGPEYNEQFF
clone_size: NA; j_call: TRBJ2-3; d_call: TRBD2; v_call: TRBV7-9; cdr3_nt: TGTGCCAGCAGGCCTGCTAGCGGGAGGTTCCCGGATACGCAGTATTTT; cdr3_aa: CASRPASGRFPDTQYF
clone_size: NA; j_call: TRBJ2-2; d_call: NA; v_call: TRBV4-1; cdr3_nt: TGCGCCAGCAGCCAAGTTCTAACGAACACCGGGGAGCTGTTTTTT; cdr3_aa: CASSQVLTNTGELFF
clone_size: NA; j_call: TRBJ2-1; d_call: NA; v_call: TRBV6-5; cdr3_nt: TGTGCCGGCTCGGGGGACAACTACAATGAGCAGTTCTTC; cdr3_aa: CAGSGDNYNEQFF
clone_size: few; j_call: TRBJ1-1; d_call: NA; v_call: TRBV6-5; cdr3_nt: TGTGCCAGCAGTTACTTGACGGGTAGCAACGATGAAGCTTTCTTT; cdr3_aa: CASSYLTGSNDEAFF
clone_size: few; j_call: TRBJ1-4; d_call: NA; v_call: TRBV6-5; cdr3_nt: TGTGCCAGCAGTTACTCTGACCCGGTGGTTGAAAAACTGTTTTTT; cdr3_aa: CASSYSDPVVEKLFF
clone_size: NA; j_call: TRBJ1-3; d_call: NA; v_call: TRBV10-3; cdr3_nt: TGTGCCATCCTCTCTGGAAACACCATATATTTT; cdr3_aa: CAILSGNTIYF
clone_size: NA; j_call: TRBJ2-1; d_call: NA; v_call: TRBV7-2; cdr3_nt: TGTGCCAGCAGCTTATCTCGATGGGGAGGAGGGAATGAGCAGTTCTTC; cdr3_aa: CASSLSRWGGGNEQFF
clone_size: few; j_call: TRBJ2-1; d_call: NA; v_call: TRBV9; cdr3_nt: TGTGCCAGCAGCGCCACGGACGGACCCTACAATGAGCAGTTCTTC; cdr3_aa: CASSATDGPYNEQFF